One and the same sample provided the 6 T cell receptor beta chains below, sequenced in a study of cytomegalovirus exposure and HLA in healthy donors. Both 60 Vbeta primers and 13 Jbeta primers went into the PCR. Here immunoSEQ multiplex PCR was the method, and the copy in TCRdb shows in-frame clones only, minus some. Counted here are some 200,000 clones, around 70% occurring once; the ten biggest clones make up about 2.5%. Input material: PBMCs. The origin of the receptors is a middle-aged man in good health and CMV-seropositive.

The V and J genes are TRBV10-3 and TRBJ2-7; D not certain. Germline V lookup: CDR1 ENHRY, CDR2 SYGVKD. There are 12 residues in the CDR3. The V and J ends lost 11 bases and 0 bases respectively, with 11 bases between them. CDR3 protein: CAPDPSSYEQYF. CDR3 DNA: TGTGCCCCCGACCCTAGCTCCTACGAGCAGTACTTC.

J is TRBJ1-2 and V is TRBV6-5; 10 bases align to TRBD1. CDR1 MNHEY and CDR2 SVGAGI come from the germline V gene. The CDR3 is made up of 13 amino acids. Germline trimming cut 6 bases from V and 8 bases from J; bases unmatched to any gene: 6. This CDR3 reads CASSQGQGLGYTF. CDR3 coding DNA: TGTGCCAGCAGCCAGGGACAGGGGTTAGGCTACACCTTC.

This clone is judged medium-sized. The chain employs TRBV7-3 and TRBJ2-1, with TRBD1 identical over 11 bases. The CDR3 is 15 residues long. V dropped 2 bases and J dropped 7; count of bases not matched to a gene: 4. Germline CDR1 and CDR2: SGHTA and FQGTGA. CDR3 sequence: CASSLGTGGWNEQFF. The CDR3 coding sequence is TGTGCCAGCAGCTTAGGGACAGGGGGATGGAATGAGCAGTTCTTC.

This rearrangement joins TRBV6-6 to TRBJ1-5; tentatively, D is TRBD1 (6 bases). In germline, CDR1 is MNHNY, CDR2 SVGAGI (reference sequence). The V end was cut by 6 bases, the J end by 0 bases, with 12 bases between. The length of the CDR3 is 15 residues. The CDR3 DNA is TGTGCCAGCAGCTTAAACAGGGATAGCAATCAGCCCCAGCATTTT. Residues: CASSLNRDSNQPQHF.

The chain couples TRBV5-4 to TRBJ2-1; TRBD2 might be the D (7 bases). Per germline, CDR1 SGHNT and CDR2 YYREEE (reference sequence). The CDR3 is made up of 14 amino acids. Trimming pared 4 bases from V and 8 bases from J, leaving 16 bases between. DNA of the CDR3: TGTGCCAGCAGCAGGGGGGGGTATAGCGATGAGCAGTTCTTC. It yields the protein CASSRGGYSDEQFF.

CDR3 coding DNA: TGTGCCAGCAGCGTAGGCGGGGGGCCGGGAGATACGCAGTATTTT. Amino acid sequence: CASSVGGGPGDTQYF. V usage is TRBV9 and J usage is TRBJ2-3; 8 bases are a match to TRBD2. The trim removed 0 bases at V and 5 bases at J, leaving 5 bases unmatched. CDR1 is SGDLS, CDR2 YYNGEE, per germline. The CDR3 totals 15 residues.